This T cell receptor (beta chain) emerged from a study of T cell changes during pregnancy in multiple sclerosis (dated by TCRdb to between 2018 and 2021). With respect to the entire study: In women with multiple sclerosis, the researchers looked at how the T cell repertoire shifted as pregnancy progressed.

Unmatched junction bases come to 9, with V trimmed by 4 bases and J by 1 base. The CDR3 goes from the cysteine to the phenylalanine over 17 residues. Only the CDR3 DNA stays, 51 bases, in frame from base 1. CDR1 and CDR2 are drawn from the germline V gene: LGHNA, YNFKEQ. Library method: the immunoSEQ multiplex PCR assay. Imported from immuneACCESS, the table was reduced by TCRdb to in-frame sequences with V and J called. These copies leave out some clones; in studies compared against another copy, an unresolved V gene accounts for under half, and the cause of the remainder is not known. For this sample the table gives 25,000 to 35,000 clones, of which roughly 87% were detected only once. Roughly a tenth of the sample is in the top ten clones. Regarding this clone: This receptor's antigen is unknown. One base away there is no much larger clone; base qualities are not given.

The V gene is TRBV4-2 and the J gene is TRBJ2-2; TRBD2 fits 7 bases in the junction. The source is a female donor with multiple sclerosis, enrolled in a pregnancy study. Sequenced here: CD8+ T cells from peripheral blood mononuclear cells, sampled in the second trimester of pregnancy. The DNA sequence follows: TGTGCCAGCAGCCGTGGGGAGGGTTGGTTGAACACCGGGGAGCTGTTTTTT. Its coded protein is CASSRGEGWLNTGELFF.